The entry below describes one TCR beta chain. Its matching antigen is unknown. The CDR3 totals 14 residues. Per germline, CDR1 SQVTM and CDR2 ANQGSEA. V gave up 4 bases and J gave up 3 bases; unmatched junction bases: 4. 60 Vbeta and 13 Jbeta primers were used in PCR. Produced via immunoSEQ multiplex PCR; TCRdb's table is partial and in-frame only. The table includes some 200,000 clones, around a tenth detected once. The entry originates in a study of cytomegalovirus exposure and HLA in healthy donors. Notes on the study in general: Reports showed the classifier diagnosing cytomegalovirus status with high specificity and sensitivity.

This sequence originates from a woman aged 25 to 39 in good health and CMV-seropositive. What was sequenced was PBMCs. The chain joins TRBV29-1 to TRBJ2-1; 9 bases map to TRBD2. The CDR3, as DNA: TGCAGCGTTGGACTAGCGGACATCTACAATGAGCAGTTCTTC. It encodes CSVGLADIYNEQFF.